This T cell receptor (beta chain) was sequenced for a study of read filtering for tumor transcriptome and immune sequencing. For the study at large: Patients were approximately 17 male and about 14 female, mean age around 66 years, range about 47 to 80.

Molecular barcoded adaptors covering alpha/delta and beta/gamma chains were used on roughly 370 ng RNA. TCRdb reanalysed the reads using MiXCR and keeps one entry per CDR3 protein. The table lists about 39,000 distinct CDR3 sequences, around an eighth of them singletons. Study results and limitations: Approximately 80% of IR-seq clonotypes had one read, totaling about 4% of reads; RNA-seq: around 77% and 45%. RNA-seq captured clonotypes less deeply and reliably than IR-seq.

The CDR3 totals 19 residues. Germline-derived CDR1 and CDR2 are LGHDT and YNNKEL (reference sequence). The ends were cut back, 3 bases at V and 0 bases at J, with 18 bases in the middle. This clonotype appeared many times. The antigen is not known. This clonotype was sampled from a donor aged 40 or older with multiple myeloma. J is TRBJ2-6 and V is TRBV3-1; a possible D gene is TRBD1 (5 bases). Material for sequencing was a population of CD138-negative cells sorted from bone marrow. CDR3: CASSHYRRIVSSGANVLTF. Written as DNA, the CDR3 is TGTGCCAGCAGCCATTACAGGCGCATCGTAAGCTCTGGGGCCAACGTCCTGACTTTC.